The next 10 T cell receptor beta chains were all read from a single sample in a study of cytomegalovirus exposure and HLA in healthy donors. 60 Vbeta and 13 Jbeta primers were used in PCR. TCRdb's table, derived via immunoSEQ multiplex PCR, lists solely in-frame clones and lacks some. This listing includes about 58,000 clones. Sequenced sample: PBMCs. The receptor source for this set is a woman between 18 and 29 years old in good health and CMV-seronegative.

The chain is built from TRBV4-1 and TRBJ1-2, with D perhaps matching TRBD1 (6 bases). This CDR3 has 16 amino acids. Germline V lookup: CDR1 MGHRA, CDR2 YSYEKL. V was trimmed by 3 bases and J by 7 bases, leaving 21 bases between them. This chain's CDR3 is CASSHRGGSLLAGYTF. CDR3 DNA sequence: TGCGCCAGCAGCCACCGGGGGGGCAGTCTCCTTGCTGGCTACACCTTC.

The V call is TRBV2, the J call TRBJ2-2; weak D call: TRBD2 (5 bases). The CDR3 has 16 amino acids. Trimming left V 8 bases short and J 3 bases short, with 19 bases between. The germline CDR1 and CDR2 sequences are SNHLY and FYNNEI. CDR3 residues: CASVREDGLYTGELFF. CDR3 sequence (DNA): TGTGCCAGCGTAAGAGAGGACGGACTTTACACCGGGGAGCTGTTTTTT.

The V gene is TRBV5-1, the J gene TRBJ2-7, with 9 bases that match TRBD1. The J segment lost 3 bases and the V segment lost 4 bases, leaving 5 bases of the junction unmatched. From germline, CDR1 is SGHRS and CDR2 YFSETQ. The CDR3 length is 14 residues. The CDR3 is CASSIGTGIYEQYF. The CDR3 DNA is TGCGCCAGCAGCATCGGGACAGGGATCTACGAGCAGTACTTC.

The chain employs TRBV27 and TRBJ2-2; TRBD1 aligns across 10 bases. This CDR3 spans 16 amino acids. V lost 8 bases and J lost 7; bases outside the gene matches: 13. Per germline, CDR1 MNHEY and CDR2 SMNVEV (reference sequence). DNA of the CDR3: TGTGCCAGCCGGGAGGCGGGACAGGGGAATAACGGGGAGCTGTTTTTT. It translates to CASREAGQGNNGELFF.

The CDR3 DNA reads as TGTGCCAGTAGAGTCCGGGGGTCGATGGTGAATGAGCAGTTCTTC. Protein: CASRVRGSMVNEQFF. This sequence joins TRBV19 and TRBJ2-1; D may be TRBD2 (6 bases). CDR3 size: 15 residues. V was clipped by 6 bases and J by 7 bases, with 19 bases between them. Germline loops: CDR1 LNHDA, CDR2 SQIVND (reference sequence).

The chain combines TRBV28 with TRBJ1-1; D perhaps matches TRBD1 (5 bases). V lost 2 bases, J lost 4 bases, and 8 bases lay in between. CDR3 size: 13 residues. CDR1 MDHEN and CDR2 SYDVKM come from the germline V gene. The CDR3 here is CASSLQGGTEAFF. In DNA form, the CDR3 reads TGTGCCAGCAGTTTACAGGGAGGCACTGAAGCTTTCTTT.

The genes are TRBV5-1 and TRBJ1-1, with D perhaps TRBD1 (6 bases). The germline V gene encodes CDR1 SGHRS and CDR2 YFSETQ. CDR3 size: 14 residues. V lost 7 bases and J 3 bases, leaving 16 bases between the germline ends. Here the CDR3 DNA reads TGCGCCAGCTCGACCTCAGCAGGGGACACTGAAGCTTTCTTT. Its translation is CASSTSAGDTEAFF.

The chain couples TRBV10-3 to TRBJ2-3; TRBD2 aligns across 7 bases. CDR3 length equals 16 residues. Germline CDR1 and CDR2: ENHRY and SYGVKD. Trimming at V came to 2 bases and at J to 2 bases, leaving 7 bases not matched to a gene. The CDR3 DNA reads TGTGCCATCAGTGAGGCTAGCGGATACTACACAGATACGCAGTATTTT. This translates into CAISEASGYYTDTQYF.

J is TRBJ2-7 and V is TRBV6-5; 10 bases align to TRBD2. Trimming cost V 0 bases and J 4 bases; bases outside gene matches: 6. Germline CDR1 is MNHEY and CDR2 is SVGAGI. CDR3 length equals 16 residues. The CDR3 loop is CASSYSLAGTIYEQYF. DNA of the CDR3: TGTGCCAGCAGTTACTCACTAGCGGGAACCATTTACGAGCAGTACTTC.

This CDR3 reads CSVEVEGTGDRAFF. The CDR3 DNA follows: TGCAGCGTTGAAGTCGAAGGGACAGGGGATCGAGCTTTCTTT. The chain carries TRBV29-1 and TRBJ1-1; 10 bases are shared with TRBD1. After removal of 1 base from V and 10 bases from J, the junction contained 9 bases not matched to a gene. Germline CDR1 is SQVTM and CDR2 is ANQGSEA. The CDR3 is 14 amino acids.